This is a list of T cell receptor beta chains from one sample in a study of blood T cell repertoires in COVID-19. Method: immunoSEQ multiplex PCR; TCRdb's copy keeps in-frame clones and lacks some. The data show a few hundred thousand clones, with 75% to 85% seen just once and 7.4% held by the top ten. The sequenced sample consisted of peripheral blood. These receptors all come from a woman aged 45-65 years with acute or convalescent COVID-19. Both conserved end residues are part of each CDR3. The order of the fields is V gene, J gene, D gene, clone size, CDR3 protein, CDR3 DNA. A D gene is named only where the DNA matches it firmly. Part of the rows lack a size; the others show once, few, many or a class for expanded clones.

v_gene: TRBV6-1; j_gene: TRBJ1-2; d_gene: TRBD1; abundance: .; CDR3aa: CASSEGTGSNYGYTF; CDR3nt: TGTGCCAGCAGTGAAGGGACAGGATCTAACTATGGCTACACCTTC
v_gene: TRBV10-3; j_gene: TRBJ1-4; d_gene: .; abundance: .; CDR3aa: CAISALNEKLFF; CDR3nt: TGTGCCATCAGTGCTCTTAATGAAAAACTGTTTTTT
v_gene: TRBV5-4; j_gene: TRBJ2-1; d_gene: .; abundance: .; CDR3aa: CASSFRSGMYEQFF; CDR3nt: TGTGCCAGCAGCTTCCGTTCGGGGATGTATGAGCAGTTCTTC
v_gene: TRBV3-1/TRBV3-2; j_gene: TRBJ1-4; d_gene: .; abundance: .; CDR3aa: CASSQSGLDEKLFF; CDR3nt: TGTGCCAGCAGCCAATCAGGGTTGGATGAAAAACTGTTTTTT
v_gene: TRBV7-9; j_gene: TRBJ2-2; d_gene: .; abundance: .; CDR3aa: CASSQRGTPGTGELFF; CDR3nt: TGTGCCAGCAGCCAACGGGGGACCCCGGGCACCGGGGAGCTGTTTTTT
v_gene: TRBV7-2; j_gene: TRBJ2-2; d_gene: TRBD1; abundance: .; CDR3aa: CASSRDRASSGELFF; CDR3nt: TGTGCCAGCAGCCGGGACAGGGCATCGTCCGGGGAGCTGTTTTTT
v_gene: TRBV11-2; j_gene: TRBJ1-2; d_gene: .; abundance: .; CDR3aa: CASSLDLPGWVYGYTF; CDR3nt: TGTGCCAGCAGCTTAGATCTTCCAGGGTGGGTTTATGGCTACACCTTC
v_gene: TRBV6-5; j_gene: TRBJ1-6; d_gene: .; abundance: once; CDR3aa: CASSSPGVIGGSPLHF; CDR3nt: TGTGCCAGCAGTTCGCCGGGAGTTATCGGAGGGTCACCCCTCCACTTT
v_gene: TRBV5-1; j_gene: TRBJ2-1; d_gene: TRBD1; abundance: .; CDR3aa: CASSLGQANEQFF; CDR3nt: TGCGCCAGCAGCCTAGGACAGGCCAATGAGCAGTTCTTC
v_gene: TRBV6-5; j_gene: TRBJ1-1; d_gene: .; abundance: .; CDR3aa: CASSLSSDIKAFF; CDR3nt: TGTGCCAGCAGCTTAAGCTCGGACATTAAGGCTTTCTTT
v_gene: TRBV5-1; j_gene: TRBJ2-1; d_gene: TRBD2; abundance: once; CDR3aa: CASSLTSVPYNEQFF; CDR3nt: TGCGCCAGCAGCCTTACTAGCGTCCCCTACAATGAGCAGTTCTTC
v_gene: TRBV4-1; j_gene: TRBJ2-5; d_gene: TRBD2; abundance: .; CDR3aa: CASSQGGGAETQYF; CDR3nt: TGCGCCAGCAGCCAAGGGGGAGGGGCCGAGACCCAGTACTTC
v_gene: TRBV25-1; j_gene: TRBJ1-1; d_gene: .; abundance: .; CDR3aa: CASSATGNTEAFF; CDR3nt: TGTGCCAGCAGTGCAACAGGGAACACTGAAGCTTTCTTT
v_gene: TRBV19; j_gene: TRBJ2-7; d_gene: TRBD1; abundance: .; CDR3aa: CASSFPGTGNYEQYF; CDR3nt: TGTGCCAGTAGTTTCCCCGGGACAGGGAACTACGAGCAGTACTTC
v_gene: TRBV7-9; j_gene: TRBJ2-1; d_gene: .; abundance: .; CDR3aa: CASSFRDLAVDNEQFF; CDR3nt: TGTGCCAGCAGCTTCAGAGATTTGGCGGTTGACAATGAGCAGTTCTTC
v_gene: TRBV5-1; j_gene: TRBJ2-2; d_gene: TRBD2; abundance: .; CDR3aa: CASSLTSGGAATGELFF; CDR3nt: TGCGCCAGCAGCTTGACTAGCGGGGGGGCCGCCACCGGGGAGCTGTTTTTT
v_gene: TRBV11-3; j_gene: TRBJ1-6; d_gene: TRBD1; abundance: .; CDR3aa: CASSPGWARGVGNSPLHF; CDR3nt: TGTGCCAGCAGCCCTGGTTGGGCCAGGGGGGTTGGTAATTCACCCCTCCACTTT
v_gene: TRBV5-4; j_gene: TRBJ1-1; d_gene: .; abundance: .; CDR3aa: CAPSGGEGTEAFF; CDR3nt: TGTGCCCCCAGCGGGGGCGAGGGCACTGAAGCTTTCTTT
v_gene: TRBV28; j_gene: TRBJ1-2; d_gene: TRBD1; abundance: once; CDR3aa: CASRGQAANYGYTF; CDR3nt: TGTGCCAGCAGAGGACAGGCGGCTAACTATGGCTACACCTTC
v_gene: TRBV7-9; j_gene: TRBJ2-5; d_gene: TRBD2; abundance: .; CDR3aa: CASSTGLAGGKETQYF; CDR3nt: TGTGCCAGCAGCACGGGACTAGCGGGAGGCAAAGAGACCCAGTACTTC
v_gene: TRBV6-1; j_gene: TRBJ1-5; d_gene: .; abundance: .; CDR3aa: CASSDPTKRTVRNQPQHF; CDR3nt: TGTGCCAGCAGTGACCCGACGAAACGGACAGTAAGGAATCAGCCCCAGCATTTT
v_gene: TRBV19; j_gene: TRBJ1-1; d_gene: TRBD1; abundance: .; CDR3aa: CASSHWTGDTEAFF; CDR3nt: TGTGCCAGTAGTCACTGGACAGGAGACACTGAAGCTTTCTTT
v_gene: TRBV6-5; j_gene: TRBJ2-7; d_gene: .; abundance: .; CDR3aa: CASSRTGSYEQYF; CDR3nt: TGTGCCAGCAGTCGTACAGGTTCCTACGAGCAGTACTTC
v_gene: TRBV7-2; j_gene: TRBJ2-5; d_gene: .; abundance: once; CDR3aa: CASSFPDFQVTQYF; CDR3nt: TGTGCCAGCAGCTTCCCGGACTTTCAAGTGACCCAGTACTTC
v_gene: TRBV15; j_gene: TRBJ1-6; d_gene: .; abundance: once; CDR3aa: CATSRVAGANSPLHF; CDR3nt: TGTGCCACCAGCAGAGTGGCGGGGGCCAATTCACCCCTCCACTTT
v_gene: TRBV11-2; j_gene: TRBJ2-3; d_gene: TRBD1; abundance: .; CDR3aa: CASSYRGRDTQYF; CDR3nt: TGTGCCAGCAGCTACAGGGGGAGGGATACGCAGTATTTT
v_gene: TRBV7-8; j_gene: TRBJ2-2; d_gene: .; abundance: .; CDR3aa: CASSREPGVDTGELFF; CDR3nt: TGTGCCAGCAGCCGAGAACCAGGGGTTGACACCGGGGAGCTGTTTTTT
v_gene: TRBV9; j_gene: TRBJ2-1; d_gene: TRBD2; abundance: once; CDR3aa: CASSVGGGPYNEQFF; CDR3nt: TGTGCCAGCAGCGTAGGGGGGGGACCCTACAATGAGCAGTTCTTC
v_gene: TRBV14; j_gene: TRBJ2-1; d_gene: TRBD2; abundance: .; CDR3aa: CASSRHSGGSNEQFF; CDR3nt: TGTGCCAGCAGCCGCCATAGCGGGGGGAGTAATGAGCAGTTCTTC
v_gene: TRBV5-4; j_gene: TRBJ2-3; d_gene: TRBD1; abundance: .; CDR3aa: CASSETGATDTQYF; CDR3nt: TGTGCCAGCAGCGAAACAGGGGCCACAGATACGCAGTATTTT
v_gene: TRBV14; j_gene: TRBJ1-4; d_gene: .; abundance: .; CDR3aa: CASSQGSLEKLFF; CDR3nt: TGTGCCAGCAGCCAAGGGAGCTTGGAAAAACTGTTTTTT
v_gene: TRBV30; j_gene: TRBJ2-7; d_gene: .; abundance: .; CDR3aa: CAWSVLQGLSEQYF; CDR3nt: TGTGCCTGGAGTGTACTCCAGGGTCTATCCGAGCAGTACTTC
v_gene: TRBV10-1; j_gene: TRBJ1-5; d_gene: .; abundance: few; CDR3aa: CASSESIISHARGSFPPHQPQHF; CDR3nt: TGCGCCAGCAGTGAGTCGATCATAAGTCACGCGAGGGGGTCCTTCCCCCCCCATCAGCCCCAGCATTTT
v_gene: TRBV18; j_gene: TRBJ1-5; d_gene: .; abundance: .; CDR3aa: CASSGRTGNQPQHF; CDR3nt: TGTGCCAGCTCGGGAAGGACAGGCAATCAGCCCCAGCATTTT
v_gene: TRBV3-1/TRBV3-2; j_gene: TRBJ1-2; d_gene: TRBD1; abundance: few; CDR3aa: CASSHTQGVSYGYTF; CDR3nt: TGTGCCAGCAGCCATACACAGGGGGTTAGTTATGGCTACACCTTC
v_gene: TRBV6-5; j_gene: TRBJ1-4; d_gene: TRBD1; abundance: .; CDR3aa: CASSYSTGVGEKLFF; CDR3nt: TGTGCCAGCAGTTACTCGACAGGGGTTGGGGAAAAACTGTTTTTT